This T cell receptor (beta chain) was identified in a study of neurological immune-mediated disorders. This clonotype was picked up many times. Its cognate antigen is unknown. Synthesis of cDNA was performed by 5'RACE using 10-nucleotide random UMIs. The output of every sequencing run, over 180 million TCR-beta sequences, came from 15-18 subjects. Using its own MiXCR run on the 5' RACE reads, TCRdb lists one record per CDR3 protein. The sample has about 27,000 distinct CDR3 sequences; about 21% are singletons. General study findings and limits: Because no CDR3 amino acid sequences were shared across subjects by expanded clones, private repertoires were suggested in all groups. HTLV-1-associated myelopathy had the most TCR clonal expansion, while multiple sclerosis had the least, a level that fell below healthy controls.

This sequence originates from a woman aged 55-70 years in good health. The source material was PBMCs.

Here the CDR3 reads CASSEAGNDNQPQHF. The CDR3 DNA sequence: TGTGCCAGCAGTGAAGCTGGCAACGACAATCAGCCCCAGCATTTT. The rearrangement joins TRBV6-1 to TRBJ1-5; D unclear. Germline-derived CDR1 and CDR2 are MNHNS and SASEGT. This CDR3 is 15 amino acids long. V gave up 0 bases and J gave up 3 bases, with 9 bases separating them.